This section outlines one TCR beta chain sequence together with its context. There is no known antigen for this receptor. The sequence runs out 3 residues before the end of the CDR3; the remainder is reconstructed from the germline J gene. For sequencing input, CVID and control samples contributed equivalent amounts of genomic DNA. For every sample, a 60 bp segment covering the rearranged TCRbeta CDR3 region was amplified and then sequenced. The immunoSEQ assay, a bias-corrected multiplex PCR with high-throughput sequencing, was employed for TCRbeta amplification. The source study handled its data this way. Every unique nucleotide sequence was considered a clone and was annotated with V, D and J genes, copy number and frequency. Sequences were labeled productive if in frame, and non-productive if out of frame or containing stop codons. As previously described, Shannon's entropy was used to calculate clonality. The predicted amino acid sequences of productive clones were used to derive the mean CDR3 Kyte-Doolittle hydropathy. Hierarchical clustering of scaled V gene usage was performed with the R hclust function using Manhattan distance and complete linkage. Sharing of clones by CDR3 amino acid sequence was evaluated through resampling of 12 repertoires per group over 100 rounds. The repertoires were searched for about 70 published EBV-specific and approximately 240 published CMV-specific TCRbeta sequences. Two CVID samples yielding fewer than 10,000 sequences were excluded from analysis, leaving some 40 CVID repertoires. Sourced from immuneACCESS, this table was stored by TCRdb with only in-frame sequences that have V and J called. A share of the clones is absent; for the studies checked, an unresolved V gene accounts for under half, and the remainder has no known explanation. For V, J and clone size, that table is used; D and trimming come from the DNA. This sample has around 17,000 clones, none of them a singleton. Roughly 15% of the sample goes to the ten largest clones.

Standard criteria, namely reduction of serum IgG, IgA and/or IgM below the normal range together with specific antibody deficiency, were applied for the diagnosis of CVID. There were about 43 subjects in the CVID group (around 15 female and approximately 30 male), ranging in age from about 8 to 64 years, with a mean age of 40. Most CVID patients and most healthy controls were of Caucasian heritage. Replacement immunoglobulin therapy had been administered to all CVID subjects for at least one year at the time of study participation. When blood was collected, none of the CVID subjects were ill or on immunomodulatory or immunosuppressive medication. Heparinized peripheral whole blood samples of roughly 5 to 8 ml were obtained from each donor. Genomic DNA from adults with common variable immune deficiency (CVID) and from healthy adult controls was used to sequence TCRbeta CDR3 repertoires. To isolate peripheral blood mononuclear cells, diluted blood was subjected to density centrifugation over Hypaque 1077 or Ficoll-Paque. Genomic DNA was obtained from unsorted mononuclear cells using either Qiagen column purification or a centrifugation-based method.

These data originate in a study of T cell clonality in common variable immunodeficiency (dated by TCRdb to about 2015). What the study reported, not specific to this receptor: Even though DNA input was the same, control samples had an average of about 80,000 unique sequences each, compared with about 31,000 in CVID samples. TCRbeta clonality was higher in CVID subjects than in healthy controls (t-test p = 0.018), and the increase was most characteristic of about a third of subjects. Fewer TCRbeta clones were shared among CVID subjects than among healthy controls (p < 0.0001). It was noted by the authors that sequencing of the repertoires of T cell subpopulations would be needed to clarify the cause of the increased clonality in CVID. CVID TCRbeta sequences reportedly showed fewer deletions and N-nucleotide insertions and lacked highly modified clones with 13 or more V deletions. Patient heterogeneity within the CVID cohort put limits on correlating repertoire features with clinical complications.

V loses 5 bases at its end and J loses 2 bases; junction bases beyond the gene matches: 6. The germline V gene (reference sequence) yields SEHNR for CDR1 and FQNEAQ for CDR2. The CDR3, cysteine through phenylalanine, is 15 amino acids long. Shown are 36 bases from within the CDR3, in frame from base 1. The sequence was collected from a human donor with common variable immunodeficiency. The sample taken for sequencing was peripheral blood mononuclear cells. The chain is encoded by TRBV7-9 joined to TRBJ1-5; 7 central bases correspond to TRBD1. Partial CDR3 DNA: TGTGCCAGCAGCGAAACAGGGGTTGGCAATCAGCCC. This codes for CASSETGVGNQP. The CDR3 in full is CASSETGVGNQPQHF.